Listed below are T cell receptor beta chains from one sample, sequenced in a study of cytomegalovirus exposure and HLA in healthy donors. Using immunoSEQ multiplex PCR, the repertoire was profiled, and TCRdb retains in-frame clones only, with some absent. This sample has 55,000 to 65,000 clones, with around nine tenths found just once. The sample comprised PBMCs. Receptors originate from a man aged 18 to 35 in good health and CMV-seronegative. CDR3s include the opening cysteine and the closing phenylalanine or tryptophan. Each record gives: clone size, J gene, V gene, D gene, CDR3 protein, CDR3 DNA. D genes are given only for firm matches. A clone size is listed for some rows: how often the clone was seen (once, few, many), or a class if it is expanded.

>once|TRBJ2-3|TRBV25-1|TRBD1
CASIGTGLFTDTQYF
TGTGCCAGCATCGGGACAGGTTTATTCACAGATACGCAGTATTTT
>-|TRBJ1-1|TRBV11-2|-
CASSLAGGTEAFF
TGTGCCAGCAGCTTAGCAGGAGGGACTGAAGCTTTCTTT
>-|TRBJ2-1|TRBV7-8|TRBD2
CASSLSGRTYNEQFF
TGTGCCAGCAGCCTTAGCGGGAGGACCTACAATGAGCAGTTCTTC
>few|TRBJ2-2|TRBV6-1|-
CASSVSGEAGELFF
TGTGCCAGCAGTGTTAGCGGAGAGGCCGGGGAGCTGTTTTTT
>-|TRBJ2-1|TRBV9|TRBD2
CASSVVLASGFHEQFF
TGTGCCAGCAGCGTAGTCCTGGCTAGCGGGTTCCATGAGCAGTTCTTC
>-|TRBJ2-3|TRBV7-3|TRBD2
CASSLGPGGDGQYF
TGTGCCAGCAGCTTAGGTCCGGGGGGTGATGGGCAGTATTTT
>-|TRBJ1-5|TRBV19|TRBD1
CASSIPGGGNQPQHF
TGTGCCAGTAGTATACCAGGGGGAGGCAATCAGCCCCAGCATTTT
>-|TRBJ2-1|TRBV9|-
CASSVGGGSSYNEQFF
TGTGCCAGCAGCGTAGGTGGAGGGAGCTCCTACAATGAGCAGTTCTTC
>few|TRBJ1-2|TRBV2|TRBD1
CASRMDRAGYGYTF
TGTGCCAGCAGGATGGACAGGGCCGGTTATGGCTACACCTTC
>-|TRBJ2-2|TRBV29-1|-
CSVLTGLGTGELFF
TGCAGCGTATTGACGGGACTGGGGACCGGGGAGCTGTTTTTT
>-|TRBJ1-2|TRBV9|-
CASSVDGRDVDGYTF
TGTGCCAGCAGCGTAGATGGCAGGGATGTGGATGGCTACACCTTC
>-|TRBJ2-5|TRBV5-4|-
CASSFEGYETQYF
TGTGCCAGCAGCTTTGAGGGCTACGAGACCCAGTACTTC
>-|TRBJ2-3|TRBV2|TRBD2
CASSGRGKGDTQYF
TGTGCCAGCAGTGGGCGGGGGAAGGGGGATACGCAGTATTTT
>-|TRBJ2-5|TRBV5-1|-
CASSLGQAPQYF
TGCGCCAGCAGCTTGGGGCAGGCCCCCCAGTACTTC
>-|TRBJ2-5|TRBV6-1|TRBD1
CASSADRGQETQYF
TGTGCCAGCAGTGCCGACAGGGGTCAAGAGACCCAGTACTTC
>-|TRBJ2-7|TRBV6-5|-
CASSYTGTPYEQYF
TGTGCCAGCAGTTACACCGGGACACCCTACGAGCAGTACTTC
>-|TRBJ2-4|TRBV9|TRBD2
CASSVAGGQGTKNIQYF
TGTGCCAGCAGCGTAGCGGGAGGCCAAGGGACCAAAAACATTCAGTACTTC
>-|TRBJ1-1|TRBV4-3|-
CASSQDTVNTEAFF
TGCGCCAGCAGCCAAGATACGGTGAACACTGAAGCTTTCTTT
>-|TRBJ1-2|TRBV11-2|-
CASSLVGGMNYGYTF
TGTGCCAGCAGCTTAGTGGGAGGCATGAACTATGGCTACACCTTC
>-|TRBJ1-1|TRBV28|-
CAGGDWDTEAFF
TGTGCCGGGGGGGATTGGGACACTGAAGCTTTCTTT
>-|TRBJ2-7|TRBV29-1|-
CSVGQGDFLYEQYF
TGCAGCGTTGGCCAGGGGGACTTCCTCTACGAGCAGTACTTC
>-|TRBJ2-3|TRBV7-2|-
CASSLRQETDTQYF
TGTGCCAGCAGCTTAAGACAGGAGACAGATACGCAGTATTTT
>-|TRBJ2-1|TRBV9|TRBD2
CASTASGEITDEQFF
TGTGCCAGCACCGCTAGCGGGGAAATAACAGATGAGCAGTTCTTC
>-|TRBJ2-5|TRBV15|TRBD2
CATSRGTRAETQYF
TGTGCCACCAGCAGAGGGACTAGGGCCGAGACCCAGTACTTC
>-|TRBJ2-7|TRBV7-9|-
CASSLATSPYEQYF
TGTGCCAGCAGCTTAGCGACTTCGCCCTACGAGCAGTACTTC
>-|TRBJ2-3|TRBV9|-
CASSSPSGAGTDTQYF
TGTGCCAGCAGCTCCCCCTCGGGTGCGGGCACAGATACGCAGTATTTT
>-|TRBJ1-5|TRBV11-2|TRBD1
CASSLSGTGNQPQHF
TGTGCCAGCAGCCTATCCGGGACAGGCAATCAGCCCCAGCATTTT
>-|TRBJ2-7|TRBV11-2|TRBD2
CASSFLAGGEEQYF
TGTGCCAGCAGCTTTTTGGCGGGAGGGGAAGAGCAGTACTTC
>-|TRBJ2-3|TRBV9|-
CASSVGASGTDTQYF
TGTGCCAGCAGCGTAGGGGCTAGCGGCACAGATACGCAGTATTTT
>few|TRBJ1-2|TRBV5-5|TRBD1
CASSFQGDGYTF
TGTGCCAGCAGCTTCCAGGGGGACGGCTACACCTTC
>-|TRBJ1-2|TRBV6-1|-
CASSAGVYGYTF
TGTGCCAGCAGTGCCGGGGTCTATGGCTACACCTTC
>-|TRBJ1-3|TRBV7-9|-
CASSLGWLSGNTIYF
TGTGCCAGCAGCTTAGGCTGGCTCTCCGGAAACACCATATATTTT
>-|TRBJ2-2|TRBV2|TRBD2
CASNRAGGFTGELFF
TGTGCCAGCAACCGCGCGGGAGGATTCACCGGGGAGCTGTTTTTT
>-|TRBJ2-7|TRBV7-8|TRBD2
CASSPWSGSSYEQYF
TGTGCCAGCAGCCCGTGGAGCGGGAGCTCCTACGAGCAGTACTTC
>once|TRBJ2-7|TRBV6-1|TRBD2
CASSDGLAYEQYF
TGTGCCAGCAGTGACGGACTAGCCTACGAGCAGTACTTC
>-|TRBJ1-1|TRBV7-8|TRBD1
CASSSQQGMNTEAFF
TGTGCCAGCAGCTCTCAACAGGGGATGAACACTGAAGCTTTCTTT
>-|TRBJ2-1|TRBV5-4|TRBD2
CASSLLARSYNEQFF
TGTGCCAGCAGCCTACTAGCGAGATCCTACAATGAGCAGTTCTTC
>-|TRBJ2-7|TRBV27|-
CASSSGSYEQYF
TGTGCCAGCAGTTCAGGCTCCTACGAGCAGTACTTC
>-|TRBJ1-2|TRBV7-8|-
CASSWTAANYGYTF
TGTGCCAGCAGCTGGACAGCCGCTAACTATGGCTACACCTTC
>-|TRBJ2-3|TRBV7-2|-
CASSRRTDSSGSTQYF
TGTGCCAGCAGTCGTCGGACAGACTCTAGCGGTAGTACGCAGTATTTT
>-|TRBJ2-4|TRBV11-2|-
CASSLESGAGIQYF
TGTGCCAGCAGCTTAGAGTCCGGTGCAGGCATTCAGTACTTC
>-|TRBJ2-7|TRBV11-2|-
CASSFMQQGGMNEQYF
TGTGCCAGCAGCTTTATGCAACAAGGGGGAATGAACGAGCAGTACTTC
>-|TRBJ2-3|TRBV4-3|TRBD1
CASSQGQISTDTQYF
TGCGCCAGCAGCCAGGGACAGATTAGCACAGATACGCAGTATTTT
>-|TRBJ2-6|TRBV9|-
CASSFSANSGANVLTF
TGTGCCAGCAGCTTTAGCGCTAACTCTGGGGCCAACGTCCTGACTTTC
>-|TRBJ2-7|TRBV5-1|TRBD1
CASRQGTGSTYEQYF
TGCGCCAGCAGACAAGGGACAGGGTCGACCTACGAGCAGTACTTC
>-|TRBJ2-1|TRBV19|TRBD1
CASRMTGTSYNEQFF
TGTGCCAGTCGAATGACAGGGACATCCTACAATGAGCAGTTCTTC
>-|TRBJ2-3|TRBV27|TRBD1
CASSFIGTGFGATGTASTDTQYF
TGTGCCAGCAGTTTTATTGGGACAGGGTTTGGGGCGACTGGGACTGCTAGCACAGATACGCAGTATTTT
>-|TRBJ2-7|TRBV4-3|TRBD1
CASSPSPGQGYEQYF
TGCGCCAGCAGCCCAAGCCCTGGACAGGGGTACGAGCAGTACTTC
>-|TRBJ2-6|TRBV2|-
CASTGGANVLTF
TGTGCCAGCACTGGCGGGGCCAACGTCCTGACTTTC
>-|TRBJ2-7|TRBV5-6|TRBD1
CASRGQDYEQYF
TGTGCCAGCAGAGGACAGGACTACGAGCAGTACTTC
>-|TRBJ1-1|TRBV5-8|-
CASSLAWQGGTEAFF
TGTGCCAGCAGCTTGGCGTGGCAGGGCGGCACTGAAGCTTTCTTT
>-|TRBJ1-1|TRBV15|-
CATSSLAGLYTAGAFF
TGTGCCACCAGCAGTCTTGCGGGGCTTTATACGGCAGGAGCTTTCTTT
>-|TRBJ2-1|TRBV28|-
CASKAPDSPNNEQFF
TGTGCCAGCAAAGCTCCGGACAGCCCGAACAATGAGCAGTTCTTC